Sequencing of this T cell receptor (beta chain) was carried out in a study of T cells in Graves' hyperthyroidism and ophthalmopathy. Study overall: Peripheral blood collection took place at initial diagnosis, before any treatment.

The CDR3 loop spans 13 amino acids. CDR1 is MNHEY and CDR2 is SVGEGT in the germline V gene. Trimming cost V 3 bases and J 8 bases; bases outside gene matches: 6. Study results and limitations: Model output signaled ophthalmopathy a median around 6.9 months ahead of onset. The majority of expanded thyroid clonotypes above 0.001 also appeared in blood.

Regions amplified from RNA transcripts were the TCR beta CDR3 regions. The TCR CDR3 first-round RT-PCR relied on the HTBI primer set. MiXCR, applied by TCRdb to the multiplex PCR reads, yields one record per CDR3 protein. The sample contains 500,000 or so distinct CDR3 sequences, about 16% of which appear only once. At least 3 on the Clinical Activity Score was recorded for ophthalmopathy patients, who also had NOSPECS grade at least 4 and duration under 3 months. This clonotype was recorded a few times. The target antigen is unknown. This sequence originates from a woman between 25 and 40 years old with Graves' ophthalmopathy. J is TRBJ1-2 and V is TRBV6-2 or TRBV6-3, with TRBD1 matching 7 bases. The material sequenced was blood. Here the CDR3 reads CASSYTGVRGYTF. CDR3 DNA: TGTGCCAGCAGTTATACAGGGGTCCGCGGCTACACCTTC.